This T cell receptor beta chain appears in the sequencing data of a study of PD-L1 blockade in urothelial cancer. Across the whole study: In the patient group, about 85% of the roughly 30 were males with bladder-origin urothelial cancer. Median T cell yield per blood sample was over 130,000 cells.

Synthetic analogs of TCR templates were spiked into every PCR. This table comes from immunoSEQ multiplex PCR, and its TCRdb copy is limited to in-frame clones, with some not included. The sample has 41,000 or so clones; under 90% are singletons. The sequences come from PBMCs, collected around atezolizumab (anti-PD-L1) treatment. The TCR sequence derives from a man aged 55 to 70 with urothelial cancer.

The CDR3 loop is CASSPSTGLAGSSYEQYF. CDR3 DNA sequence: TGTGCCAGCAGCCCTTCGACGGGACTAGCGGGCTCCTCCTACGAGCAGTACTTC. The chain uses TRBV4-2 and TRBJ2-7, with 12 nucleotides matching TRBD2. Trimming at V came to 4 bases and at J to 0 bases, leaving 10 bases not matched to a gene. The CDR3 spans 18 residues. Germline V gene lookup returns CDR1 LGHNA and CDR2 YNFKEQ.